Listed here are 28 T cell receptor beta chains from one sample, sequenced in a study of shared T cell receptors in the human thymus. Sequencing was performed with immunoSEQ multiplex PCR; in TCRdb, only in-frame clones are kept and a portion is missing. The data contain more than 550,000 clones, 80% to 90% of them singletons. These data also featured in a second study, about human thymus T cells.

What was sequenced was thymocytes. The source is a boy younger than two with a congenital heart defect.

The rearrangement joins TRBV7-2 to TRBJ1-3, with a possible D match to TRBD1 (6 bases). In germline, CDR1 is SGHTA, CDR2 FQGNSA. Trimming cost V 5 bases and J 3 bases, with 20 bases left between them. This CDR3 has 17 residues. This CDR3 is CASSHMTGREVGNTIYF. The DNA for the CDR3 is TGTGCCAGCAGCCATATGACAGGCCGGGAAGTTGGAAACACCATATATTTT.

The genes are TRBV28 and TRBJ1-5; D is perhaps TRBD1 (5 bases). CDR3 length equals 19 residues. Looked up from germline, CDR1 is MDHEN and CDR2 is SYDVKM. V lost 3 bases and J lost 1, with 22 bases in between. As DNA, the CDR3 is TGTGCCAGCAGTTTTTGGGACGGCCCAAAAGGAGGGAGCAATCAGCCCCAGCATTTT. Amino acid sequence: CASSFWDGPKGGSNQPQHF.

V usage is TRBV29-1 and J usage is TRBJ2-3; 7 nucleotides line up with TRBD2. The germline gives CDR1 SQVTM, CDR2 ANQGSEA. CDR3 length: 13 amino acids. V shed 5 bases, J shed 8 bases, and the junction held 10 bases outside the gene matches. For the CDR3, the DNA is TGCAGCGTTTGCGGGAGAGGGGTTGGTACGCAGTATTTT. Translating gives CSVCGRGVGTQYF.

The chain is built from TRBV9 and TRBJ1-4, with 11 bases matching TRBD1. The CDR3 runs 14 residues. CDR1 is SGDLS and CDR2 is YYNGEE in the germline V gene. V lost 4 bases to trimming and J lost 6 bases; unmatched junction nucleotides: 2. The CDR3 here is CASSPGQGDEKLFF. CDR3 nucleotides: TGTGCCAGCAGCCCGGGACAGGGGGATGAAAAACTGTTTTTT.

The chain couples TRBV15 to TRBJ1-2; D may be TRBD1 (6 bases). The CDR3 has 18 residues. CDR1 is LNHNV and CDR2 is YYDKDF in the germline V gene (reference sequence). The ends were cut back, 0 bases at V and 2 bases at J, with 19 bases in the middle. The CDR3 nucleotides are TGTGCCACCAGCAGAGATCCCCCGGCAGGGGAGCCGAACTATGGCTACACCTTC. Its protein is CATSRDPPAGEPNYGYTF.

The CDR3 loop reads CASSPPGGSGDYNEQFF. Written as DNA, the CDR3 is TGCGCCAGCAGCCCCCCCGGGGGTAGCGGAGACTACAATGAGCAGTTCTTC. J is TRBJ2-1 and V is TRBV4-3; weak D call: TRBD2 (6 bases). CDR1 is LGHNA and CDR2 is YSLEER in the germline V gene. V was clipped by 4 bases and J by 3 bases, with 19 bases between them. This CDR3 is 17 amino acids long.

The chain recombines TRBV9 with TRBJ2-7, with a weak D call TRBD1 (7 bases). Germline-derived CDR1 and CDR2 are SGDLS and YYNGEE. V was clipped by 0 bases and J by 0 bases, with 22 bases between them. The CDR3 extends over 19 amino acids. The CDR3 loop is CASSVGGDSQLSTSYEQYF. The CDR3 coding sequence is TGTGCCAGCAGCGTAGGGGGGGACAGCCAGCTGTCCACCTCCTACGAGCAGTACTTC. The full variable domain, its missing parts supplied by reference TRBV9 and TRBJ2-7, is DSGVTQTPKHLITATGQRVTLRCSPRSGDLSVYWYQQSLDQGLQFLIQYYNGEERAKGNILERFSAQQFPDLHSELNLSSLELGDSALYFCASSVGGDSQLSTSYEQYFGPGTRLTVT.

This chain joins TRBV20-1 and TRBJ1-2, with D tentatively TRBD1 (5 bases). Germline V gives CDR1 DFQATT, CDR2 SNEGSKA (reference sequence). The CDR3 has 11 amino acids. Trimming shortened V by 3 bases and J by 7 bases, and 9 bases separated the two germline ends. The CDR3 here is CSARTVGGYTF. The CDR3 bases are TGCAGTGCTAGGACAGTAGGTGGCTACACCTTC.

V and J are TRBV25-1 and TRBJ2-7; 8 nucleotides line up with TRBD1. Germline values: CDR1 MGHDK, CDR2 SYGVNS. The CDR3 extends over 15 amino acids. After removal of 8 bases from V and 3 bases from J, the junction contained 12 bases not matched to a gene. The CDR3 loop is CASGGAWTGHYEQYF. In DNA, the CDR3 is TGTGCCAGCGGAGGCGCGTGGACAGGGCACTACGAGCAGTACTTC.

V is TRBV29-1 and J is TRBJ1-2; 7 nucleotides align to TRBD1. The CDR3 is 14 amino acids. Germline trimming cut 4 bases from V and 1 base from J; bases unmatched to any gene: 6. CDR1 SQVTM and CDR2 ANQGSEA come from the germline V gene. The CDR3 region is CSVGARDSNYGYTF. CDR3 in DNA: TGCAGCGTTGGGGCTAGGGACAGTAACTATGGCTACACCTTC.

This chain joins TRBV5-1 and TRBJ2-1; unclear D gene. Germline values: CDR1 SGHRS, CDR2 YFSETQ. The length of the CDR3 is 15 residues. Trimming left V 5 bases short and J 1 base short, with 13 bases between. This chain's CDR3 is CASRVAFLSYNEQFF. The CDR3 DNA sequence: TGCGCCAGCAGGGTCGCGTTTCTATCCTACAATGAGCAGTTCTTC.

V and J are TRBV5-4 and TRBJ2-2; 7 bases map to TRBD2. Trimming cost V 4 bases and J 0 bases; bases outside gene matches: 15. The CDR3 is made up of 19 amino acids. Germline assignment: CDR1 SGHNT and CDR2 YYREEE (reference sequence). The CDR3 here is CASSRIDLAEGPNTGELFF. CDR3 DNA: TGTGCCAGCAGCCGAATAGACCTAGCGGAGGGACCGAACACCGGGGAGCTGTTTTTT.

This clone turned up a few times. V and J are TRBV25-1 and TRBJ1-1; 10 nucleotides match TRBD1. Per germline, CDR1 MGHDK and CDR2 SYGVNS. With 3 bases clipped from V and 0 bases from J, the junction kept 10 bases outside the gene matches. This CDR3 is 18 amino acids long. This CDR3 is CASSEGTGASGMNTEAFF. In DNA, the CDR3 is TGTGCCAGCAGTGAGGGGACAGGGGCTAGCGGAATGAACACTGAAGCTTTCTTT.

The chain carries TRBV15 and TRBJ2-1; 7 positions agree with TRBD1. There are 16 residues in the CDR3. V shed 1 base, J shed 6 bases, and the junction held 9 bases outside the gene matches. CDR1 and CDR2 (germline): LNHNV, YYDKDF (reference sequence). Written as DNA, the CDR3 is TGTGCCACCAGCAGAGGTATACAGGGGACGGGCAATGAGCAGTTCTTC. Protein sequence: CATSRGIQGTGNEQFF. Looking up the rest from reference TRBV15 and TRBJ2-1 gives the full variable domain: DAMVIQNPRYQVTQFGKPVTLSCSQTLNHNVMYWYQQKSSQAPKLLFHYYDKDFNNEADTPDNFQSRRPNTSFCFLDIRSPGLGDTAMYLCATSRGIQGTGNEQFFGPGTRLTVL.

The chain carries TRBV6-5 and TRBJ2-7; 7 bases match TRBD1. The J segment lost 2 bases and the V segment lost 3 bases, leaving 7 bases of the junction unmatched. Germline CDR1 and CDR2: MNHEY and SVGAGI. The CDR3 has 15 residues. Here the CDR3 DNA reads TGTGCCAGCAGTTATTCACAGGGGACAACCTACGAGCAGTACTTC. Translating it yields CASSYSQGTTYEQYF.

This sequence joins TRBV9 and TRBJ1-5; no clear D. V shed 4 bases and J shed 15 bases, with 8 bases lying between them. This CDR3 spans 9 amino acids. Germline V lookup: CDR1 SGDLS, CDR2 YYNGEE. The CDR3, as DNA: TGTGCCAGCAGCCCCTCCCTGCATTTT. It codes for CASSPSLHF.

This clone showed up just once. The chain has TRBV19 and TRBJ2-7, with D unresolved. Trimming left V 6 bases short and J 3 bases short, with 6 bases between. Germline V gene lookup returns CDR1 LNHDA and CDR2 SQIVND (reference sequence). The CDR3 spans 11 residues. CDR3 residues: CASRNGYEQYF. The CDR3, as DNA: TGTGCCAGTAGAAACGGCTACGAGCAGTACTTC. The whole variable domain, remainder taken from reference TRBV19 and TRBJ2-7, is DGGITQSPKYLFRKEGQNVTLSCEQNLNHDAMYWYRQDPGQGLRLIYYSQIVNDFQKGDIAEGYSVSREKKESFPLTVTSAQKNPTAFYLCASRNGYEQYFGPGTRLTVT.

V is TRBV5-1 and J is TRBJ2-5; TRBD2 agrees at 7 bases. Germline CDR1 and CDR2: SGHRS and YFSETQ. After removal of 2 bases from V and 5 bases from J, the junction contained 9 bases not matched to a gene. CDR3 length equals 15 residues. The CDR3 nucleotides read TGCGCCAGCAGCTTTCTGCCCGCGGGAGTGGAGACCCAGTACTTC. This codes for CASSFLPAGVETQYF. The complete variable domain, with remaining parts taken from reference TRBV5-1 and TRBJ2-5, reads KAGVTQTPRYLIKTRGQQVTLSCSPISGHRSVSWYQQTPGQGLQFLFEYFSETQRNKGNFPGRFSGRQFSNSRSEMNVSTLELGDSALYLCASSFLPAGVETQYFGPGTRLLVL.

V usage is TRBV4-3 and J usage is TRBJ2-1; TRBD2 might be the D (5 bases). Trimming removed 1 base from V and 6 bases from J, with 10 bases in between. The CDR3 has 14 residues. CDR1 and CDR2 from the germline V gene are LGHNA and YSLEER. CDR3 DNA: TGCGCCAGCAGCCAAGCGGGAACCGGCAATGAGCAGTTCTTC. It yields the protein CASSQAGTGNEQFF.

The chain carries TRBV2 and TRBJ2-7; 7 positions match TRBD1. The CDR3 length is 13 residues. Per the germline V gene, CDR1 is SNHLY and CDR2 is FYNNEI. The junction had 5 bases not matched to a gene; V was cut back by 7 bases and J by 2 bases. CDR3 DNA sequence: TGTGCCAGCACCTGGGACAGTCCCTACGAGCAGTACTTC. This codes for CASTWDSPYEQYF.

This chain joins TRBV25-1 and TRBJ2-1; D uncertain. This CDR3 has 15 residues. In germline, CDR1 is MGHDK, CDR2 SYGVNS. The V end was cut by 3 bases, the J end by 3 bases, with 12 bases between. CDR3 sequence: CASSDPILSYNEQFF. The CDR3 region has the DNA TGTGCCAGCAGTGACCCCATCCTAAGCTACAATGAGCAGTTCTTC.

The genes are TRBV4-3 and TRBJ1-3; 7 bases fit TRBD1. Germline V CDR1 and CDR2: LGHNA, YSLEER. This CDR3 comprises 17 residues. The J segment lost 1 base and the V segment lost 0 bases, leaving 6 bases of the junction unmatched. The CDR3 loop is CASSQDRDRHSGNTIYF. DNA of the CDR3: TGCGCCAGCAGCCAAGATCGGGACAGACATTCTGGAAACACCATATATTTT.

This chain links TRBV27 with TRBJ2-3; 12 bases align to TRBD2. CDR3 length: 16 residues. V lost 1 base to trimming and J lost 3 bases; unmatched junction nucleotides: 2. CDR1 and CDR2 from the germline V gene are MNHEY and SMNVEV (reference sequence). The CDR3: CASSLLGLAGTDTQYF. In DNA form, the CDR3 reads TGTGCCAGCAGTTTATTAGGACTAGCGGGAACAGATACGCAGTATTTT.

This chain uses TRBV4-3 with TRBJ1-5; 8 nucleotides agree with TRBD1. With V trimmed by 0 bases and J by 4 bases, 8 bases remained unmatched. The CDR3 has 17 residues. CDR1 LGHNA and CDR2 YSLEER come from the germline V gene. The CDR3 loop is CASSQDLRTGRNQPQHF. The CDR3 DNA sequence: TGCGCCAGCAGCCAAGATCTGAGGACAGGGAGAAATCAGCCCCAGCATTTT.

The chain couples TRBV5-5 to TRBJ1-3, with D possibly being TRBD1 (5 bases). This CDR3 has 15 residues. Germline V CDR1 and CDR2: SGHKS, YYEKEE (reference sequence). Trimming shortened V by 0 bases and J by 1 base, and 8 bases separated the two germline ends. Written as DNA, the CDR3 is TGTGCCAGCAGCTTGGGACCAGGGTCTGGAAACACCATATATTTT. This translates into CASSLGPGSGNTIYF.

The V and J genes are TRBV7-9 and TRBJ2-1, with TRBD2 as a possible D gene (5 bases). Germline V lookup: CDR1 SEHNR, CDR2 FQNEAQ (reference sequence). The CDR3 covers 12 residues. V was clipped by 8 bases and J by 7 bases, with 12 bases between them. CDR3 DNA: TGTGCCAGCCGCCTCGGGGTGAATGAGCAGTTCTTC. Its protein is CASRLGVNEQFF.

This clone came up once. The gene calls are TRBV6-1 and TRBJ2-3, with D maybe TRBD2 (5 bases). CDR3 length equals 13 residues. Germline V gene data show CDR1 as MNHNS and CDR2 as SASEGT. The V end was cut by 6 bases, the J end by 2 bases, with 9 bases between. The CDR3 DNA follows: TGTGCCAGCAGACCCCGGGACACAGATACGCAGTATTTT. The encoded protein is CASRPRDTDTQYF.

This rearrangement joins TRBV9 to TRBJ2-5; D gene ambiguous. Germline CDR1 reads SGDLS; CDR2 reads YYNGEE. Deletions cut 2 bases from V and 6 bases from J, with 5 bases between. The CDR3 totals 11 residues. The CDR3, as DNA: TGTGCCAGCAGCGTTCTAAAGACCCAGTACTTC. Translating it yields CASSVLKTQYF.